These 5 T cell receptor beta chains were all obtained from the same sample, sequenced in a study of T cells in Graves' hyperthyroidism and ophthalmopathy. TCR beta CDR3 region amplification was performed from RNA transcripts. HTBI primers were the set used in a first-round RT-PCR of the TCR CDR3. TCRdb re-called the multiplex PCR reads with MiXCR, one entry per CDR3 protein. The sample lists about 640,000 distinct CDR3 sequences, 20% seen once, with about 34% in the top ten. Sequenced sample: blood. The source of these receptors is a man younger than 40 with Graves' ophthalmopathy.

This clonotype occurred a few times. The chain uses TRBV30 and TRBJ2-3; a weak D match, TRBD2 (6 bases). The CDR3 is 13 residues long. V lost 4 bases and J 0 bases, leaving 8 bases between the germline ends. Germline values: CDR1 GTSNPN, CDR2 SVGIG (reference sequence). CDR3 residues: CAWTGGSTDTQYF. CDR3 DNA: TGTGCCTGGACCGGGGGAAGCACAGATACGCAGTATTTT.

The rearrangement joins TRBV27 to TRBJ1-2; a possible D gene is TRBD1 (5 bases). Germline V CDR1 and CDR2: MNHEY, SMNVEV (reference sequence). The CDR3 is made up of 14 amino acids. Trimming took off 2 bases at V and 4 bases at J, with 11 bases between the two ends. CDR3 amino acids: CASSLDSTSYGYTF. The CDR3 DNA reads TGTGCCAGCAGTTTAGACAGCACTAGCTATGGCTACACCTTC.

The chain couples TRBV12-3 or TRBV12-4 to TRBJ1-5; perhaps TRBD1 as D (5 bases). Trimming took 8 bases from V and 7 from J, leaving 15 bases between them. The CDR3 sequence is 13 residues long. CDR3 sequence (DNA): TGTGCCAGCTTTCCCCCGGGGGGGCAGCCCCAGCATTTT. It specifies CASFPPGGQPQHF.

This clonotype was recorded at least ten times. The chain joins TRBV7-9 to TRBJ1-1; D possibly corresponds to TRBD1 (5 bases). The CDR3 runs 13 residues. Germline V gene lookup returns CDR1 SEHNR and CDR2 FQNEAQ (reference sequence). The V end lost 4 bases, the J end lost 4 bases, and 10 bases lay between the germline ends. The CDR3: CASSSRALTEAFF. DNA for the CDR3: TGTGCCAGCAGCTCCAGGGCCCTCACTGAAGCTTTCTTT.

Here the CDR3 reads CASSESQGQGARGYTF. CDR3 nucleotides: TGCGCCAGCAGTGAGTCTCAAGGACAGGGGGCGCGGGGCTACACCTTC. This chain links TRBV10-2 with TRBJ1-2; TRBD1 matches 11 bases. Germline CDR1 WSHSY, CDR2 SAAADI. V was clipped by 0 bases and J by 8 bases; unmatched bases: 8. The CDR3 consists of 16 residues.